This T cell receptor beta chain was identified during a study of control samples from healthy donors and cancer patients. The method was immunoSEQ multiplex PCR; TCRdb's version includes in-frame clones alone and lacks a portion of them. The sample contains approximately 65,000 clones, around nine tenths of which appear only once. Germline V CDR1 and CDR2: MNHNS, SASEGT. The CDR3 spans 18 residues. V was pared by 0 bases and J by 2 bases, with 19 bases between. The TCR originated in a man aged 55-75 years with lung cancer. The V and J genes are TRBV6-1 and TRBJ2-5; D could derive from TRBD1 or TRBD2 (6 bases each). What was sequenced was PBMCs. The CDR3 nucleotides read TGTGCCAGCAGTGAAGCCCTTGGAGGGGGGCAATGGCAAGAGACCCAGTACTTC. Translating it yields CASSEALGGGQWQETQYF.